A single sample gave rise to the 2 T cell receptor beta chains below, sequenced in a study of beta chain features in type 1 diabetes. Of the isolated RNA, all was reverse transcribed, and so the sequenced material was expressed TCRB transcripts. Here immunoSEQ multiplex PCR was the method, and the copy in TCRdb shows in-frame clones only, minus some. This table has 200,000 to 250,000 clones, about 30% appearing once. Input material: central memory CD4+ T cells from blood. These receptors originate from a man younger than 40 in good health.

In its sample, this clone was seen many times. The chain uses TRBV4-3 and TRBJ2-1, with 8 bases aligning to TRBD1. Germline CDR1 LGHNA, CDR2 YSLEER. Losses at the gene ends were 4 bases for V and 9 bases for J; bases not matched to a gene: 11. The CDR3 is made up of 15 amino acids. Here the CDR3 DNA reads TGCGCCAGCAGCCGTGATGGACAGGGCTCGGGTGAGCAGTTCTTC. Amino acids: CASSRDGQGSGEQFF.

The chain combines TRBV1 with TRBJ2-7; TRBD1, the table's D call, lacks a check against the DNA. TRBV1 is listed as a pseudogene. This CDR3 is built from 14 residues. In nucleotides, the CDR3 is TGCACCAGCAGCCCACGACCAGGGATCCCCGAGCAGTACTTC. It translates to CTSSPRPGIPEQYF.